This T cell receptor (beta chain) was sequenced for a study of naive CD8 T cells in extremely preterm neonates (dated by TCRdb to the late 2010s). Concerning the study at large: Sorted naive CD8+ T cells from four age groups (extremely preterm neonates, term neonates, young children and adults) were used in the study to compare TCRbeta CDR3 repertoires.

Trimming takes 10 bases from V and 4 bases from J, and the germline ends sit 8 bases apart. Spanning cysteine to phenylalanine, the CDR3 consists of 10 amino acids. Just the 30-base CDR3 DNA is kept, in frame starting at base 1. The germline V gene sets CDR1 to ENHRY and CDR2 to SYGVKD. Paper-wide results and their limitations: To track T cell development within individuals, the authors urged prospective longitudinal studies of preterm and term neonates. Among the limitations the authors pointed out were a small sample size and productive template counts that varied across preterm samples. Preterm CDR3s were shorter, with fewer N additions and less junctional trimming, and were closer to germline than those of older groups. A higher proportion of shared CDR3 nucleotide sequences was found in preterm neonates (approximately 2.7%) than in term neonates (approximately 0.4%), young children (about 0.03%) and adults (roughly 0.01%). Preterm neonates showed significantly lower iChao1 richness than every other age group (p < 0.05) along with an even clone distribution, indicating a less rich repertoire.

This clone was detected once. What antigen it recognizes has not been identified. The record has no base qualities; no much larger clone is one base away. Preterm samples were obtained from several extremely preterm deliveries at roughly 23-28 weeks of gestation. The study excluded pregnancies involving fetal demise, active maternal HSV infection or known maternal HIV infection. A FACSAria III cell sorter was used to sort live, Annexin V-negative naive CD8+ T cells (CD3+CD8+CD45RA+CCR7+). Per sample, between roughly 19,000 and 100,000 naive CD8+ T cells were obtained by sorting. Mixed venous-arterial cord blood was collected with preassembled standardized sampling kits. Cord blood stayed at room temperature and was processed within 4 hours after collection. Ficoll-Paque density gradient centrifugation of diluted blood was used to isolate mononuclear cells. Mononuclear cells were cryopreserved in about 10% DMSO with about 90% FBS and stored long term at -150°C before sorting. After thawing, cells were stained with Annexin V along with antibodies against CD3, CD8, CCR7 and CD45RA. Genomic DNA was extracted from snap-frozen sorted cell pellets with the DNeasy Blood and Tissue Kit.

TCRbeta CDR3 regions were amplified from genomic DNA by a two-step, bias-controlled multiplex PCR. Primers specific for every TRBV and TRBJ gene segment were used in the multiplex PCR. The immunoSEQ Assay was used to generate TCRbeta repertoire data. As for the original processing: A relative-frequency ratio and a modified nearest-neighbor algorithm were applied to filter and cluster reads so that closely related sequences were merged. IMGT annotation was followed for the assignment of V, D and J genes to CDR3 sequences. Template counts were corrected for PCR amplification bias and quantified by comparison with synthetic TCR CDR3 analog sequences. Analyses were restricted to unique productive sequences, meaning in-frame CDR3 sequences without stop codons. The immunoSEQ Analyzer software was used to calculate clonality, defined as 1 minus Pielou's evenness, and iChao1 richness. Statistical tests were run in JMP, with either Student's t-test or a non-parametric test chosen according to Shapiro-Wilk normality results. TCRdb took this table from immuneACCESS and kept in-frame rearrangements with V and J called. Such tables lack part of the clones; where checked against another copy, unresolved V genes explain under half of the gap, and the rest is unexplained. That table is the source of V, J and clone size, and D and trimming were worked out from the DNA. The sample table records 20,000 to 30,000 clones; approximately 88% of these occur just once. Around 0.89% of the sample comes from the top ten.

The sequenced material came from naive CD8+ T cells from cord blood. The source of this sequence is a boy who was born preterm. The V gene is TRBV10-3 and the J gene is TRBJ2-7; the best D guess is TRBD1, with 5 bases matching. The sequenced DNA: TGTGCCAGGACAAAATACGAGCAGTACTTC. Its amino acids are CARTKYEQYF.